This TCR beta chain was sequenced during a study of cytomegalovirus exposure and HLA in healthy donors. The study, taken as a whole, reports: One variant, a missense change in DCLRE1C, was linked in a later analysis to TCR beta V- and J-gene trimming.

Unrecorded immune exposure was likely among donors, who were nominally healthy when sampled. As regards this clone: The antigen is unknown.

This CDR3 spans 14 amino acids. Germline CDR1 reads SEHNR; CDR2 reads FQNEAQ (reference sequence). Trimming took 5 bases from V and 5 from J; bases not matched to a gene: 7. It was with 60 Vbeta and 13 Jbeta primers that the PCR ran. The method was immunoSEQ multiplex PCR; TCRdb's version includes in-frame clones alone and lacks a portion of them. The repertoire holds 200,000 or so clones, with roughly 83% as singletons. This rearrangement joins TRBV7-9 to TRBJ2-7; 9 bases are a match to TRBD1. The sequence derives from a boy younger than 10 in good health and CMV-seronegative. The sample comprised PBMCs. CDR3 DNA: TGTGCCAGCAGCCCCGGGACAGGGTTTGACGAGCAGTACTTC. Its protein is CASSPGTGFDEQYF.